These 19 T cell receptor beta chains were sequenced from one sample in a study of neurological immune-mediated disorders. TCRdb independently ran MiXCR on the 5' RACE reads; one entry per CDR3 protein. There are roughly 88,000 distinct CDR3 sequences in the sample; roughly 3.3% occur only once, and around 3.1% lies in the top ten. Sequenced: PBMCs. These receptors came from a woman aged 45-65 years with multiple sclerosis.

The chain uses TRBV5-1 and TRBJ1-2; D remains unclear. The V and J ends lost 2 bases and 3 bases respectively, with 17 bases between them. Germline V lookup: CDR1 SGHRS, CDR2 YFSETQ. The CDR3 contains 16 residues. CDR3 protein: CASSLGTELSHYGYTF. For the CDR3, the DNA is TGCGCCAGCAGCTTAGGAACGGAGTTGTCTCACTATGGCTACACCTTC.

Of note for this clonotype: An end of the junction differs from the germline gene, which may be a read error. The rearrangement links TRBV3-1 to TRBJ1-1; D not certain. The CDR3 loop spans 12 amino acids. From germline, CDR1 is LGHDT and CDR2 YNNKEL (reference sequence). In DNA, the CDR3 is TGTGCCAGCAGCCGATTTAACACTGAAACTTTCTTT. This sequence encodes CASSRFNTETFF.

Comment on this clonotype: With a much larger clone just one base away, this may be a read error. The chain recombines TRBV20-1 with TRBJ2-1; TRBD2 matches at 9 bases. The CDR3 spans 13 residues. V dropped 5 bases and J dropped 5; count of bases not matched to a gene: 4. From germline, CDR1 is DFQATT and CDR2 SNEGSKA (reference sequence). CDR3 region: CSAAGGQNNEQFF. CDR3 nucleotides: TGCAGTGCTGCGGGGGGGCAGAACAATGAGCAGTTCTTC.

Ten or more counts support this clonotype. The chain links TRBV10-3 to TRBJ2-7; 9 positions agree with TRBD1. J gave up 4 bases and V 0 bases, and 7 bases lay outside the gene matches. The CDR3 runs 16 residues. Germline V gene sequence: CDR1 ENHRY, CDR2 SYGVKD. CDR3 in amino acids: CAISESVGQGGYEQYF. The CDR3 nucleotides read TGTGCCATCAGTGAGTCCGTGGGACAGGGAGGATACGAGCAGTACTTC.

Ten or more counts support this clonotype. The rearrangement joins TRBV15 to TRBJ2-2; perhaps TRBD2 as D (6 bases). The germline gives CDR1 LNHNV, CDR2 YYDKDF (reference sequence). Trimming removed 0 bases at V and 6 bases at J, with 14 bases between. The CDR3 is made up of 16 amino acids. CDR3: CATSRELALPAGELFF. CDR3 DNA sequence: TGTGCCACCAGCAGAGAACTAGCTCTCCCAGCCGGGGAGCTGTTTTTT.

This clonotype has only a few counts. The chain carries TRBV24-1 and TRBJ2-5; D is unclear. Germline assignment: CDR1 KGHDR and CDR2 SFDVKD. Trimming took off 2 bases at V and 4 bases at J, with 16 bases between the two ends. This CDR3 is built from 16 residues. CDR3: CATSDSQASRRETQYF. The CDR3 DNA reads as TGTGCCACCAGTGATTCTCAAGCCTCGCGTCGAGAGACCCAGTACTTC.

At least ten counts were recorded for this clonotype. The rearrangement uses TRBV4-1 and TRBJ1-2; TRBD1 might be the D (5 bases). In germline, CDR1 is MGHRA, CDR2 YSYEKL. Trimming removed 0 bases at V and 4 bases at J, with 9 bases between. The CDR3 is made up of 14 amino acids. CDR3 sequence reads: CASSQDGTVYGYTF. The CDR3 nucleotides read TGCGCCAGCAGCCAAGATGGGACGGTCTATGGCTACACCTTC.

This clonotype was seen at least ten times. V and J are TRBV5-6 and TRBJ2-5, with D possibly matching TRBD2 (7 bases). Trimming took 4 bases from V and 6 from J, leaving 22 bases between them. This CDR3 comprises 16 residues. Germline V gene sequence: CDR1 SGHDT, CDR2 YYEEEE. CDR3 in DNA: TGTGCCAGCAGCATGGAGGGGGAGGGAGATTTAAAGACCCAGTACTTC. It is translated as CASSMEGEGDLKTQYF.

At least ten counts were recorded for this clonotype. The rearrangement uses TRBV5-1 and TRBJ2-3; no firm D call. Germline V gene lookup returns CDR1 SGHRS and CDR2 YFSETQ. V lost 5 bases and J 4 bases, leaving 17 bases between the germline ends. CDR3 size: 15 residues. The CDR3 nucleotides are TGCGCCAGCAGAAGAGTCGCCTTCCTCTCAGATACGCAGTATTTT. It yields the protein CASRRVAFLSDTQYF.

A few counts support this clonotype. A read error is possible here, since a much larger clone lies one base away. This rearrangement joins TRBV20-1 to TRBJ2-1; D remains ambiguous. CDR3 length equals 14 residues. Deletions cut 7 bases from V and 2 bases from J, with 15 bases between. Germline V lookup: CDR1 DFQATT, CDR2 SNEGSKA (reference sequence). The CDR3 DNA is TGCAGTGTCACGAGTCGTCCCGCCTACAATGAGCAGTTCTTC. Translating gives CSVTSRPAYNEQFF.

At least ten counts were recorded for this clonotype. The rearrangement uses TRBV20-1 and TRBJ2-3, with 9 bases that match TRBD2. Germline CDR1 DFQATT, CDR2 SNEGSKA (reference sequence). The V and J ends lost 6 bases and 1 base, in that order; junction bases with no gene match: 8. The CDR3 runs to 15 residues. The CDR3 is CSAIGERGGTDTQYF. The DNA for the CDR3 is TGCAGTGCAATCGGGGAGCGGGGGGGCACAGATACGCAGTATTTT.

This clonotype was counted at least ten times. The chain employs TRBV12-3 or TRBV12-4 and TRBJ2-7, with a possible D match to TRBD1 (6 bases). The V end lost 5 bases, the J end lost 4 bases, and 15 bases lay between the germline ends. CDR3 length: 14 amino acids. The CDR3, as DNA: TGTGCCAGCAGTCGTACAGGGCCCGGGTACGAGCAGTACTTC. Residues: CASSRTGPGYEQYF.

This clonotype was picked up many times. DNA for the CDR3: TGTGCCAGCAGTTTTAGCCCCAGCCTAAATTACAATGAGCAGTTCTTC. Translating gives CASSFSPSLNYNEQFF. V and J are TRBV5-6 and TRBJ2-1, with D unclear. Germline V gives CDR1 SGHDT, CDR2 YYEEEE. Between the trimmed V and J ends, which lost 5 bases and 4 bases, there was a span of 19 bases. The CDR3 runs to 16 residues.

The chain employs TRBV4-3 and TRBJ1-4; unclear D gene. V was shortened by 4 bases and J by 4 bases, with 16 bases between the two germline ends. This CDR3 comprises 16 residues. The germline CDR1 and CDR2 sequences are LGHNA and YSLEER. DNA of the CDR3: TGCGCCAGCAGCCGGACTACACAGAATCGTAATGAAAAACTGTTTTTT. As protein: CASSRTTQNRNEKLFF.

This clonotype was found many times. The J gene is TRBJ1-2, the V gene TRBV3-1, with 9 bases that match TRBD1. The CDR3 extends over 15 amino acids. Germline V gene lookup returns CDR1 LGHDT and CDR2 YNNKEL (reference sequence). V lost 3 bases and J lost 4; bases outside the gene matches: 6. As DNA, the CDR3 is TGTGCCAGCAGCCAGGGGGGACAGGGACTCTATGGCTACACCTTC. Translation: CASSQGGQGLYGYTF. The variable domain in full, completed from reference TRBV3-1 and TRBJ1-2, reads DTAVSQTPKYLVTQMGNDKSIKCEQNLGHDTMYWYKQDSKKFLKIMFSYNNKELIINETVPNRFSPKSPDKAHLNLHINSLELGDSAVYFCASSQGGQGLYGYTFGSGTRLTVV.

This clonotype was detected many times. The chain carries TRBV7-9 and TRBJ2-3, with unresolved D. The V gene lost 5 bases and the J gene lost 6 bases, with 12 bases spanning the gap. CDR1 and CDR2 (germline): SEHNR, FQNEAQ (reference sequence). The CDR3 sequence is 13 residues long. This chain's CDR3 is CASSRATTDTQYF. The CDR3 DNA reads TGTGCCAGCAGCCGAGCAACCACGGATACGCAGTATTTT.

This clonotype has a count of ten or more. This chain joins TRBV20-1 and TRBJ2-1; 10 nucleotides align to TRBD2. The junction had 3 bases not matched to a gene; V was cut back by 4 bases and J by 6 bases. CDR3 length: 13 residues. From germline, CDR1 is DFQATT and CDR2 SNEGSKA (reference sequence). In DNA, the CDR3 is TGCAGTGCTATTGCTAGCGGGGGCAATGAGCAGTTCTTC. Translated: CSAIASGGNEQFF.

This clonotype showed up many times. The rearrangement uses TRBV6-1 and TRBJ2-5; TRBD1 might be the D (6 bases). Germline V CDR1 and CDR2: MNHNS, SASEGT. Trimming shortened V by 6 bases and J by 5 bases, and 19 bases separated the two germline ends. The CDR3 length is 15 residues. This chain's CDR3 is CASRRDTLRVETQYF. CDR3 nucleotides: TGTGCCAGCAGGAGGGACACTCTGAGGGTGGAGACCCAGTACTTC.

This clonotype was picked up many times. V gene TRBV11-3 combines with J gene TRBJ2-5, with 9 bases matching TRBD1. The CDR3 loop spans 15 amino acids. Germline CDR1 SGHNT, CDR2 YENEEA. Unmatched junction bases numbered 7, after V lost 4 bases and J lost 4 bases. CDR3 residues: CASSSRQGVGETQYF. CDR3 coding DNA: TGTGCCAGCAGCTCACGACAGGGGGTAGGAGAGACCCAGTACTTC.